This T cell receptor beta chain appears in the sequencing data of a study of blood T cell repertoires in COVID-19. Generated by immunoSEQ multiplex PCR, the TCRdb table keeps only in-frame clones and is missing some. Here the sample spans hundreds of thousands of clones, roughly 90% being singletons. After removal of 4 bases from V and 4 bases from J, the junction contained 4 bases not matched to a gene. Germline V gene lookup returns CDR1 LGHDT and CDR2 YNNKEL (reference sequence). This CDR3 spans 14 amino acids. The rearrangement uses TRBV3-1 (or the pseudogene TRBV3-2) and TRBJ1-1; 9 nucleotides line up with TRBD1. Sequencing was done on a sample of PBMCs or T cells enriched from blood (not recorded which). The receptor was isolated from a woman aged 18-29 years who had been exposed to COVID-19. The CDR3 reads CASSPTGGGTEAFF. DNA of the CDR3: TGTGCCAGCAGCCCTACAGGGGGCGGCACTGAAGCTTTCTTT.